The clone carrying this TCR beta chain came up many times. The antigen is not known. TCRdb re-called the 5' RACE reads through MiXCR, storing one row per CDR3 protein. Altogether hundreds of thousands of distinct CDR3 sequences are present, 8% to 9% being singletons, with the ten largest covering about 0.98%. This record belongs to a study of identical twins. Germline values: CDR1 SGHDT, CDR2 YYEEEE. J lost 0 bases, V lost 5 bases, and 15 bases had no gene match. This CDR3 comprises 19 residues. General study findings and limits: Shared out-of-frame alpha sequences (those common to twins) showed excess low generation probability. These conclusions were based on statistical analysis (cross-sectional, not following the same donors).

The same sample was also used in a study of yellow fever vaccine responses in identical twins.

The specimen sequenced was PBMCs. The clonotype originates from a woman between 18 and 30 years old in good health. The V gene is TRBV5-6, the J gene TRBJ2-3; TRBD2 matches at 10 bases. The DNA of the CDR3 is TGTGCCAGCAGAAGATGGTGGGCTAGCGGGGGAACTAGCACAGATACGCAGTATTTT. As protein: CASRRWWASGGTSTDTQYF.